These T cell receptor beta chains were read from a single sample in a study of PD-1 blockade in classical Hodgkin lymphoma. Using immunoSEQ multiplex PCR, the repertoire was profiled, and TCRdb retains in-frame clones only, with some absent. The sample lists 84,000 or so clones, about 93% occurring once. The sequencing used peripheral blood mononuclear cells (PBMCs), collected before the second cycle of nivolumab. These TCRs come from a human donor with classical Hodgkin lymphoma. CDR3s include the opening cysteine and the closing phenylalanine or tryptophan. Each record gives: CDR3 protein, CDR3 DNA, clone size, D gene, V gene, J gene. D genes are given only for firm matches. Only part of the rows carry a size: once, few, many, or a class if the clone is expanded.

CDR3: CASSYSGGSYEQYF
DNA: TGTGCCAGCAGTTACTCGGGAGGATCCTACGAGCAGTACTTC
size: -
D: -
V: TRBV6-6
J: TRBJ2-7

CDR3: CASSVGVAGYEQYF
DNA: TGTGCCAGCAGCGTAGGAGTAGCGGGGTACGAGCAGTACTTC
size: -
D: TRBD2
V: TRBV9
J: TRBJ2-7

CDR3: CASSKSGSYEQYF
DNA: TGTGCCAGCAGTAAGAGCGGGAGTTACGAGCAGTACTTC
size: -
D: TRBD2
V: TRBV27
J: TRBJ2-7

CDR3: CASTQWGEGYTF
DNA: TGTGCCAGCACCCAGTGGGGTGAGGGCTACACCTTC
size: -
D: -
V: TRBV6-5
J: TRBJ1-2

CDR3: CASSVGADYEQYF
DNA: TGTGCCAGCAGCGTAGGGGCGGACTACGAGCAGTACTTC
size: -
D: -
V: TRBV9
J: TRBJ2-7

CDR3: CASSPKTGQGTNEQFF
DNA: TGTGCCAGTAGTCCTAAAACGGGACAGGGAACCAATGAGCAGTTCTTC
size: -
D: TRBD1
V: TRBV19
J: TRBJ2-1

CDR3: CSVVDRGNTEAFF
DNA: TGCAGCGTCGTAGACAGGGGGAACACTGAAGCTTTCTTT
size: -
D: TRBD1
V: TRBV29-1
J: TRBJ1-1

CDR3: CASIAPSGGYEQYF
DNA: TGTGCCAGCATCGCGCCTAGCGGAGGCTACGAGCAGTACTTC
size: -
D: TRBD2
V: TRBV28
J: TRBJ2-7

CDR3: CAISESRDQYQETQYF
DNA: TGTGCCATCAGTGAATCCAGGGACCAGTACCAAGAGACCCAGTACTTC
size: -
D: -
V: TRBV10-3
J: TRBJ2-5

CDR3: CASSLSGLAGDYEQYF
DNA: TGTGCCAGCAGTTTATCGGGACTAGCGGGGGACTACGAGCAGTACTTC
size: once
D: TRBD2
V: TRBV28
J: TRBJ2-7

CDR3: CASSALDRENTGELFF
DNA: TGTGCCAGCAGTGCACTGGACAGGGAGAACACCGGGGAGCTGTTTTTT
size: once
D: TRBD1
V: TRBV6-1
J: TRBJ2-2

CDR3: CSVEKTSSYNEQFF
DNA: TGCAGCGTTGAGAAGACTAGCTCCTACAATGAGCAGTTCTTC
size: -
D: -
V: TRBV29-1
J: TRBJ2-1

CDR3: CASSPRLAGGRGETQYF
DNA: TGTGCCAGCAGCCCCCGACTAGCGGGAGGGCGCGGAGAGACCCAGTACTTC
size: -
D: TRBD2
V: TRBV9
J: TRBJ2-5

CDR3: CASSVDGYSYEQYF
DNA: TGTGCCAGCAGCGTAGATGGCTACTCCTACGAGCAGTACTTC
size: -
D: -
V: TRBV9
J: TRBJ2-7

CDR3: CASSTGQWYQETQYF
DNA: TGTGCCAGTAGTACGGGACAGTGGTACCAAGAGACCCAGTACTTC
size: -
D: TRBD1
V: TRBV19
J: TRBJ2-5

CDR3: CASSSGQPVGGGYTF
DNA: TGTGCCAGCAGTAGCGGACAGCCGGTCGGGGGTGGCTACACCTTC
size: -
D: -
V: TRBV6-6
J: TRBJ1-2

CDR3: CASSPTGGYQETQYF
DNA: TGTGCCAGCAGTCCCACAGGGGGCTACCAAGAGACCCAGTACTTC
size: -
D: TRBD1
V: TRBV25-1
J: TRBJ2-5

CDR3: CASSFGIERGYTF
DNA: TGTGCCAGCAGTTTTGGCATAGAACGTGGCTACACCTTC
size: -
D: -
V: TRBV28
J: TRBJ1-2

CDR3: CASTMGLGGDQPQHF
DNA: TGTGCCAGCACCATGGGTCTGGGGGGGGATCAGCCCCAGCATTTT
size: -
D: -
V: TRBV28
J: TRBJ1-5

CDR3: CASSPGRLSNQPQHF
DNA: TGTGCCAGCAGTCCGGGACGGCTGAGCAATCAGCCCCAGCATTTT
size: -
D: -
V: TRBV28
J: TRBJ1-5

CDR3: CASSQELTGKRNF
DNA: TGTGCCAGCAGCCAAGAGCTGACAGGGAAAAGAAACTTC
size: -
D: TRBD1
V: TRBV4-2
J: TRBJ1-2

CDR3: CASSSSGQGASSTDTQYF
DNA: TGTGCCAGCAGCTCTAGTGGACAGGGAGCTTCTAGCACAGATACGCAGTATTTT
size: -
D: TRBD1
V: TRBV7-3
J: TRBJ2-3

CDR3: CASSSPTGVLSEKLFF
DNA: TGTGCCAGCAGCTCCCCGACAGGGGTGTTGAGTGAAAAACTGTTTTTT
size: -
D: TRBD1
V: TRBV11-2
J: TRBJ1-4

CDR3: CASSWSPSNTEAFF
DNA: TGCGCCAGCAGCTGGTCCCCTTCGAACACTGAAGCTTTCTTT
size: few
D: -
V: TRBV5-1
J: TRBJ1-1

CDR3: CASSKVLAGGEIAKNIQYF
DNA: TGTGCCAGCAGCAAAGTCTTAGCAGGGGGGGAGATAGCCAAAAACATTCAGTACTTC
size: -
D: -
V: TRBV21-1
J: TRBJ2-4

CDR3: CASSQTTGRETQYF
DNA: TGTGCCAGCAGCCAAACTACAGGTAGAGAGACCCAGTACTTC
size: -
D: -
V: TRBV9
J: TRBJ2-5

CDR3: CASSPTMGRWSTIYF
DNA: TGTGCCAGCAGTCCTACGATGGGCCGGTGGAGCACCATATATTTT
size: -
D: -
V: TRBV6-5
J: TRBJ1-3

CDR3: CASSHYQGTDGSGNEQFF
DNA: TGTGCCAGCAGCCACTACCAGGGGACAGACGGCAGTGGGAATGAGCAGTTCTTC
size: -
D: TRBD1
V: TRBV14
J: TRBJ2-1

CDR3: CASSVGGKTYGYTF
DNA: TGTGCCAGCAGCGTTGGGGGCAAGACCTATGGCTACACCTTC
size: -
D: -
V: TRBV9
J: TRBJ1-2

CDR3: CASRKDRLNEAFF
DNA: TGTGCCAGTAGGAAGGACAGGTTAAATGAAGCTTTCTTT
size: -
D: TRBD1
V: TRBV19
J: TRBJ1-1

CDR3: CASSLSQGMTGELFF
DNA: TGTGCCAGCAGTTTAAGCCAGGGGATGACCGGGGAGCTGTTTTTT
size: -
D: -
V: TRBV28
J: TRBJ2-2

CDR3: CASSQAGTRNQPQHF
DNA: TGTGCCAGCAGCCAAGCGGGGACACGCAATCAGCCCCAGCATTTT
size: -
D: -
V: TRBV28
J: TRBJ1-5

CDR3: CASYPGPSRYEQYF
DNA: TGTGCCAGCTATCCGGGACCTTCACGCTACGAGCAGTACTTC
size: -
D: -
V: TRBV10-3
J: TRBJ2-7